These T cell receptor beta chains were read from a single sample in a study of PD-1 blockade in mismatch repair-deficient tumors. No antigen has been assigned to these receptors. Profiling relied on immunoSEQ multiplex PCR, and the TCRdb table lists in-frame clones only, not all of them. The sample shows 8,500 to 10,000 clones, approximately 83% of them seen only once. Sequencing was performed on cells cultured in vitro, taken from a patient treated with pembrolizumab. Source of these receptors: an adult with mismatch repair-deficient cancer. Each CDR3 is given with its conserved first and last residue. The D gene is left open where the match is weak. Clone size is stated in some rows and not others, as once, few, many or a class when expanded.

-,12,-,TRBV6-6,TRBJ2-5,CASRTPQETQYF,TGTGCCAGCAGAACGCCCCAAGAGACCCAGTACTTC
TRBD1,14,-,TRBV5-4,TRBJ1-3,CASSRDRAGNTIYF,TGTGCCAGCAGCCGGGACAGGGCGGGAAACACCATATATTTT
TRBD1,16,-,TRBV4-1,TRBJ2-1,CASSRQTGEVYNEQFF,TGCGCCAGCAGCCGCCAAACAGGGGAAGTCTACAATGAGCAGTTCTTC
TRBD1,15,-,TRBV5-1,TRBJ2-7,CASSLGDSRSYEQYF,TGCGCCAGCAGCTTGGGGGACAGCCGCTCCTACGAGCAGTACTTC
TRBD2,16,-,TRBV6-6,TRBJ2-3,CASSQTSGSFTDTQYF,TGTGCCAGCAGTCAAACTAGCGGGAGCTTCACAGATACGCAGTATTTT
TRBD1,17,-,TRBV5-1,TRBJ1-2,CASSLATGTGADYGYTF,TGCGCCAGCAGCTTGGCGACCGGGACAGGGGCGGACTATGGCTACACCTTC
-,16,-,TRBV28,TRBJ1-2,CASSFLGRQRGGGYTF,TGTGCCAGCAGTTTTCTGGGGAGACAACGGGGGGGTGGCTACACCTTC
TRBD1,15,once,TRBV6-5,TRBJ2-7,CASSYASDRVYEQYF,TGTGCCAGCAGTTACGCCTCGGACAGGGTCTACGAGCAGTACTTC
-,14,-,TRBV6-5,TRBJ1-1,CASSLHGSNTEAFF,TGTGCCAGCAGTTTGCACGGTTCGAACACTGAAGCTTTCTTT
-,15,-,TRBV28,TRBJ2-3,CASSSISLGTDTQYF,TGTGCCAGCAGTTCCATAAGTCTCGGGACAGATACGCAGTATTTT
-,13,once,TRBV29-1,TRBJ1-3,CSVYMNSGNTIYF,TGCAGCGTATATATGAACTCTGGAAACACCATATATTTT
TRBD2,18,-,TRBV4-1,TRBJ2-3,CASSQAAASGLHTDTQYF,TGCGCCAGCAGCCAAGCCGCGGCTAGCGGCCTCCACACAGATACGCAGTATTTT
-,12,-,TRBV19,TRBJ1-2,CASSIGSDGYTF,TGTGCCAGTAGTATCGGGTCGGATGGCTACACCTTC
TRBD2,16,-,TRBV7-2,TRBJ2-1,CASSWAGAGSYNEQFF,TGTGCCAGCAGCTGGGCTGGAGCGGGATCCTACAATGAGCAGTTCTTC
TRBD1,17,-,TRBV7-2,TRBJ1-5,CASSTRTGMRSNQPQHF,TGTGCCAGCAGCACCCGGACAGGGATGCGGAGCAATCAGCCCCAGCATTTT
TRBD1,15,-,TRBV30,TRBJ2-7,CAWSVPRQGIYEQYF,TGTGCCTGGAGTGTCCCCCGACAGGGTATCTACGAGCAGTACTTC
TRBD1,15,-,TRBV5-1,TRBJ1-1,CASSVNRGSNTEAFF,TGCGCCAGCAGCGTGAACAGGGGGTCCAACACTGAAGCTTTCTTT
-,14,once,TRBV7-3,TRBJ2-5,CASSESSTVETQYF,TGTGCCAGCAGCGAATCTAGCACGGTAGAGACCCAGTACTTC
TRBD2,21,-,TRBV5-1,TRBJ2-7,CASSSLLLGGSDTRDSYEQYF,TGCGCCAGCAGCTCGCTCCTGTTAGGCGGGAGTGATACAAGAGACTCCTACGAGCAGTACTTC
TRBD1,16,medium-sized,TRBV4-2,TRBJ2-7,CASSVEGQGATYEQYF,TGTGCCAGCAGCGTCGAGGGACAGGGGGCAACCTACGAGCAGTACTTC
-,14,-,TRBV9,TRBJ2-5,CASSVSGYQETQYF,TGTGCCAGCAGCGTTTCCGGGTACCAAGAGACCCAGTACTTC
-,12,-,TRBV6-5,TRBJ2-4,CARGQAKNIQYF,TGTGCCAGAGGCCAGGCCAAAAACATTCAGTACTTC
-,16,-,TRBV27,TRBJ1-1,CASSQMSKGKNTEAFF,TGTGCCAGCAGTCAAATGAGTAAGGGGAAGAACACTGAAGCTTTCTTT
TRBD1,15,-,TRBV6-6,TRBJ1-2,CASSTPGQGGDGYTF,TGTGCCAGCAGTACACCGGGACAGGGAGGGGATGGCTACACCTTC
-,12,-,TRBV7-8,TRBJ2-7,CASSSQRYEQYF,TGTGCCAGCAGCTCACAGCGGTACGAGCAGTACTTC
-,14,-,TRBV5-1,TRBJ1-1,CASSLGQMNTEAFF,TGCGCCAGCAGCTTGGGACAGATGAACACTGAAGCTTTCTTT
TRBD2,16,-,TRBV5-1,TRBJ2-7,CASSFRASGPRDEQYF,TGCGCCAGCAGCTTTAGGGCTAGCGGGCCGCGGGACGAGCAGTACTTC
-,11,-,TRBV19,TRBJ2-7,CASRGGLLKYF,TGTGCCAGTAGGGGAGGACTATTGAAGTACTTC
-,13,-,TRBV5-1,TRBJ1-2,CATKPQGYDGYTF,TGCGCCACAAAACCGCAGGGGTATGACGGCTACACCTTC
TRBD2,15,few,TRBV28,TRBJ2-2,CASSLGGSRTGELFF,TGTGCCAGCAGTTTAGGCGGGAGCCGCACCGGGGAGCTGTTTTTT
-,16,-,TRBV4-1,TRBJ1-5,CASSQGQGSSNQPQHF,TGCGCCAGCAGCCAAGGCCAGGGGAGTAGCAATCAGCCCCAGCATTTT
-,14,few,TRBV28,TRBJ1-2,CASRIPVAGYGYTF,TGTGCCAGCAGAATACCCGTGGCGGGCTATGGCTACACCTTC
TRBD2,14,-,TRBV5-6,TRBJ2-7,CASSGLAGVYEQYF,TGTGCCAGCAGTGGACTAGCGGGAGTCTACGAGCAGTACTTC
-,16,-,TRBV4-2,TRBJ2-7,CASSQGGPDSIYQQYF,TGTGCCAGCAGCCAAGGGGGCCCGGACTCGATATACCAGCAGTACTTC
TRBD2,15,-,TRBV9,TRBJ2-3,CASSVQRERPDTQYF,TGTGCCAGCAGCGTCCAGCGGGAGCGGCCAGATACGCAGTATTTT
-,13,-,TRBV30,TRBJ2-2,CAWGGHITGELFF,TGTGCCTGGGGGGGACACATCACCGGGGAGCTGTTTTTT